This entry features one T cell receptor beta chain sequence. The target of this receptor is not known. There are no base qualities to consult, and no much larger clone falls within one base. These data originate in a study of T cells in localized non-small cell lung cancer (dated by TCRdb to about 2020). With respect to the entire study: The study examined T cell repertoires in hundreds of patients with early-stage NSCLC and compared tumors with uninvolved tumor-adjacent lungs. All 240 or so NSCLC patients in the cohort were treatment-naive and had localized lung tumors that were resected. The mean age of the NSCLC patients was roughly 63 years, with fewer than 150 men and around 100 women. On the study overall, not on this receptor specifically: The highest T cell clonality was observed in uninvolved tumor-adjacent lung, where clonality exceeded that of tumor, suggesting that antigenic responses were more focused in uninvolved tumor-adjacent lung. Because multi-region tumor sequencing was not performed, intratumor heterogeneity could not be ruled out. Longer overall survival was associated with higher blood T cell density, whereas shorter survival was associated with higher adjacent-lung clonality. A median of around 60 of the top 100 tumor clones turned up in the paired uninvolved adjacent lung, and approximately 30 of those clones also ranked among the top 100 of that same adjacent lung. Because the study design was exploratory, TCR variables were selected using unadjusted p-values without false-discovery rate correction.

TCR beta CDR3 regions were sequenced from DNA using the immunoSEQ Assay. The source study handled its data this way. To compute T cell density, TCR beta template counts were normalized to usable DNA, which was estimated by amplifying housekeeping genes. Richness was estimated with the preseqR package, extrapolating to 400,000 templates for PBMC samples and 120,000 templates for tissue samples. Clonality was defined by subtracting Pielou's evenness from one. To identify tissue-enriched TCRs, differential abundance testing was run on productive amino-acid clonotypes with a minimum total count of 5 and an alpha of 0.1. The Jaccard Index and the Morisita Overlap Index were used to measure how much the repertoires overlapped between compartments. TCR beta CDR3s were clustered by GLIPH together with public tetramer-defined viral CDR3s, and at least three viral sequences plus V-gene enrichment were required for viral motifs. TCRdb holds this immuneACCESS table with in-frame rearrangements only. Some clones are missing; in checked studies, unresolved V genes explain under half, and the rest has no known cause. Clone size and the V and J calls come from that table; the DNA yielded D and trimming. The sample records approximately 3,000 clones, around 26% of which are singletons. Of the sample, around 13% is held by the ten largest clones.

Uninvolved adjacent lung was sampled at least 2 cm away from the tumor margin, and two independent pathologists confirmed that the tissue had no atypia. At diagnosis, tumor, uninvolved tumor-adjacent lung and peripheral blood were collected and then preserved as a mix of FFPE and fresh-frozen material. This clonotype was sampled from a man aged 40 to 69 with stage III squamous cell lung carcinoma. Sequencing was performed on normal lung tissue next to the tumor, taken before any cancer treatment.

The CDR3: CASGRGGDSETQYF. The DNA sequence is given as TGTGCTAGTGGTCGCGGGGGGGATAGCGAGACCCAGTACTTC. Rearrangement joined TRBV12-5 to TRBJ2-5, with 9 middle bases fitting TRBD2. Clipping removes 5 bases from V and 5 bases from J, with 6 as the unmatched junction base count. The CDR3 holds 14 amino acids from the cysteine to the phenylalanine. The kept DNA is CDR3 alone, 42 bases in frame from the first base. CDR1 and CDR2 (LGHNT, FRNRAP) derive from the germline V gene.